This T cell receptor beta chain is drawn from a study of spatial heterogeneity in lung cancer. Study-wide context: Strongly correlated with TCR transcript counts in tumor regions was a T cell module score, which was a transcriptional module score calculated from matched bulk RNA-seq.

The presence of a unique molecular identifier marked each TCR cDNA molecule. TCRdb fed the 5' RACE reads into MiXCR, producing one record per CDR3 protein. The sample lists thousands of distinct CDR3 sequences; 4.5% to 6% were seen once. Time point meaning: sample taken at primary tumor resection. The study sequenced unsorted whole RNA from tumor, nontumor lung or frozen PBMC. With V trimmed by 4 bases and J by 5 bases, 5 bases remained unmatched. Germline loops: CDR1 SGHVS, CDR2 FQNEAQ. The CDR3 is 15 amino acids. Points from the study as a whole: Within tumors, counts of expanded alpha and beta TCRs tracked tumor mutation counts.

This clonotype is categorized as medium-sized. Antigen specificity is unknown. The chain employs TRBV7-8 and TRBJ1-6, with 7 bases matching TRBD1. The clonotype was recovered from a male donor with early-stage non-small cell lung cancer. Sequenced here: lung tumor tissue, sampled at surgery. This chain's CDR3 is CASSYWDRDNSPLHF. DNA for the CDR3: TGTGCCAGCAGCTATTGGGACAGAGATAATTCACCCCTCCACTTT.